This passage covers 29 T cell receptor beta chains from one sample sequenced in a study of blood T cell repertoires in COVID-19. TCRdb's table, derived via immunoSEQ multiplex PCR, lists solely in-frame clones and lacks some. Of hundreds of thousands of clones detected, 70% to 90% appear once; the ten largest clones hold 0.65% to 0.9%. The sample taken for sequencing was peripheral blood. All receptors come from a woman under 40 with acute or convalescent COVID-19.

This clone was seen a handful of times. The gene calls are TRBV11-2 and TRBJ1-1; D possibly corresponds to TRBD1 (5 bases). The CDR3 has 13 residues. The V and J ends lost 2 bases and 11 bases respectively, with 15 bases between them. CDR1 is SGHAT, CDR2 FQNNGV, per germline. CDR3: CASSLRWGLRAFF. CDR3 nucleotides: TGTGCCAGCAGCTTAAGATGGGGCTTACGGGCTTTCTTT.

The chain employs TRBV7-3 and TRBJ1-6; no clear D. CDR1 and CDR2 (germline): SGHTA, FQGTGA. The ends were cut back, 2 bases at V and 2 bases at J, with 10 bases in the middle. The CDR3 contains 16 residues. In nucleotides, the CDR3 is TGTGCCAGCAGCTTAGGAGGGAGGACCTATAATTCACCCCTCCACTTT. Amino acids: CASSLGGRTYNSPLHF.

The chain employs TRBV30 and TRBJ1-2; 8 nucleotides line up with TRBD1. Germline V gene sequence: CDR1 GTSNPN, CDR2 SVGIG (reference sequence). The CDR3 extends over 14 amino acids. V gave up 4 bases and J gave up 4 bases; unmatched junction bases: 8. Written as DNA, the CDR3 is TGTGCCTGGACAGGGGGCCCAAACCCCTATGGCTACACCTTC. As protein: CAWTGGPNPYGYTF.

In the case of this clone: One junction end does not reproduce the germline sequence, and a read error may be involved. J is TRBJ2-4 and V is TRBV7-9; tentative D call: TRBD2 (5 bases). CDR1 SEHNR and CDR2 FQNEAQ come from the germline V gene (reference sequence). The CDR3 has 15 amino acids. The CDR3 is CASSLSAGTNNIQYF. CDR3 sequence (DNA): TGTGCCAGCAGCTTATCGGCGGGCACCAACAACATTCAGTACTTC.

The chain recombines TRBV7-9 with TRBJ2-7; 7 bases agree with TRBD1. The length of the CDR3 is 13 residues. In germline, CDR1 is SEHNR, CDR2 FQNEAQ (reference sequence). Unmatched junction bases numbered 3, after V lost 0 bases and J lost 7 bases. CDR3 residues: CASSLAGGIEQYF. The CDR3, as DNA: TGTGCCAGCAGCTTAGCAGGGGGCATAGAGCAGTACTTC.

The chain links TRBV18 to TRBJ2-2; 9 bases agree with TRBD1. The CDR3 totals 15 residues. The V gene's germline CDR1 is KGHSH and CDR2 LQKENI. V dropped 0 bases and J dropped 8; count of bases not matched to a gene: 4. As DNA, the CDR3 is TGTGCCAGCTCACCACCGAACAGGGGGCAAGGGGAGCTGTTTTTT. Translated: CASSPPNRGQGELFF.

The genes are TRBV19 and TRBJ2-7; 11 bases are a match to TRBD2. This CDR3 region has 16 residues. Germline lookup yields CDR1 LNHDA and CDR2 SQIVND (reference sequence). Germline trimming cut 4 bases from V and 1 base from J; bases unmatched to any gene: 6. Here the CDR3 reads CASSTPRLAGSYEQYF. The DNA for the CDR3 is TGTGCCAGTAGTACCCCAAGACTAGCGGGATCCTACGAGCAGTACTTC.

The rearrangement uses TRBV5-1 and TRBJ2-5; D call uncertain. This CDR3 has 15 amino acids. Germline V gives CDR1 SGHRS, CDR2 YFSETQ. V was cut by 0 bases and J by 0 bases, with 9 bases left in between. In DNA form, the CDR3 reads TGCGCCAGCAGCTTGGCTGAGGTGTACCAAGAGACCCAGTACTTC. This translates into CASSLAEVYQETQYF. The full variable domain, in which reference TRBV5-1 and TRBJ2-5 provide the parts outside the CDR3, is KAGVTQTPRYLIKTRGQQVTLSCSPISGHRSVSWYQQTPGQGLQFLFEYFSETQRNKGNFPGRFSGRQFSNSRSEMNVSTLELGDSALYLCASSLAEVYQETQYFGPGTRLLVL.

The rearrangement uses TRBV6-5 and TRBJ2-2; D gene uncertain. Looked up from germline, CDR1 is MNHEY and CDR2 is SVGAGI. The CDR3 contains 15 residues. Trimming took 2 bases from V and 1 from J, leaving 8 bases between them. The CDR3 DNA sequence: TGTGCCAGCAGTTACCTGTCAGGGAACACCGGGGAGCTGTTTTTT. Protein sequence: CASSYLSGNTGELFF.

The V call is TRBV7-2, the J call TRBJ1-2; D remains ambiguous. This CDR3 is 14 amino acids long. V was pared by 1 base and J by 1 base, with 7 bases between. Looked up from germline, CDR1 is SGHTA and CDR2 is FQGNSA. CDR3 sequence reads: CASSLVRVNYGYTF. The CDR3 bases are TGTGCCAGCAGCTTAGTGAGGGTTAACTATGGCTACACCTTC.

The gene calls are TRBV24-1 and TRBJ2-1; D gene uncertain. The V gene's germline CDR1 is KGHDR and CDR2 SFDVKD. This CDR3 has 11 residues. V lost 9 bases, J lost 6 bases, and 8 bases lay in between. The CDR3 protein is CATEVSNEQFF. CDR3 in DNA: TGTGCCACCGAGGTTTCCAATGAGCAGTTCTTC.

The chain uses TRBV11-2 and TRBJ2-7; 7 nucleotides align to TRBD1. Germline V gives CDR1 SGHAT, CDR2 FQNNGV. V lost 5 bases, J lost 5 bases, and 12 bases stayed unmatched. The CDR3 runs to 15 residues. The CDR3 here is CASSRNEGARNEQYF. The CDR3, as DNA: TGTGCCAGCAGCCGAAACGAGGGGGCTCGGAACGAGCAGTACTTC.

The V gene is TRBV14, the J gene TRBJ2-1, with a weak D call TRBD2 (7 bases). The CDR3 is made up of 19 amino acids. V gave up 4 bases and J gave up 0 bases, with 22 bases separating them. Germline V CDR1 and CDR2: SGHDN, FVKESK. The CDR3 loop is CASSRGGGGRFSSYNEQFF. In DNA, the CDR3 is TGTGCCAGCAGCCGAGGGGGGGGAGGGAGATTCAGCTCCTACAATGAGCAGTTCTTC.

The chain links TRBV30 to TRBJ2-7; 7 bases agree with TRBD1. This CDR3 is 13 amino acids long. V gave up 4 bases and J gave up 4 bases; unmatched junction bases: 7. In germline, CDR1 is GTSNPN, CDR2 SVGIG (reference sequence). The chain's CDR3 is CAWNRGDLYEQYF. CDR3 in DNA: TGTGCCTGGAACAGGGGCGATCTGTACGAGCAGTACTTC.

V and J are TRBV9 and TRBJ2-1, with D maybe TRBD2 (5 bases). V was pared by 3 bases and J by 2 bases, with 15 bases between. CDR1 SGDLS and CDR2 YYNGEE come from the germline V gene. This CDR3 has 16 residues. CDR3 sequence reads: CASSGRTSSAYNEQFF. The DNA of the CDR3 is TGTGCCAGCAGCGGGAGAACTAGTTCCGCCTACAATGAGCAGTTCTTC.

The chain is built from TRBV10-1 and TRBJ2-1; D may be TRBD2 (5 bases). Deletions cut 9 bases from V and 8 bases from J, with 17 bases between. CDR1 is WNHNN, CDR2 SYGVQD, per germline (reference sequence). The CDR3 runs to 13 residues. CDR3 residues: CARTGGRLDEQFF. CDR3 nucleotide sequence: TGCGCCAGGACCGGAGGCCGCCTGGATGAGCAGTTCTTC.

CDR3 region: CASNLGLEISYEQYF. The CDR3 DNA sequence: TGTGCCAGCAACTTGGGACTAGAGATATCCTACGAGCAGTACTTC. The rearrangement joins TRBV11-2 to TRBJ2-7; 8 bases are shared with TRBD2. Unmatched junction bases numbered 9, after V lost 7 bases and J lost 1 base. CDR3 size: 15 residues. Germline CDR1 and CDR2: SGHAT and FQNNGV.

The chain links TRBV27 to TRBJ2-2, with 10 bases matching TRBD2. V lost 11 bases, J lost 0 bases, and 6 bases stayed unmatched. The germline gives CDR1 MNHEY, CDR2 SMNVEV (reference sequence). This CDR3 is built from 15 residues. The CDR3 loop is CAPFGLAANTGELFF. The CDR3 DNA reads as TGTGCCCCCTTCGGACTAGCGGCGAACACCGGGGAGCTGTTTTTT.

V and J are TRBV5-6 and TRBJ2-5, with D perhaps TRBD1 (6 bases). Deletions cut 4 bases from V and 4 bases from J, with 17 bases between. Germline lookup yields CDR1 SGHDT and CDR2 YYEEEE. The CDR3 runs 15 residues. CDR3 in DNA: TGTGCCAGCAGCCCCGGATGGGACACAAGAGAGACCCAGTACTTC. It specifies CASSPGWDTRETQYF.

The CDR3 sequence is CASSLEGTAYEQYF. The DNA for the CDR3 is TGTGCCAGCAGCTTAGAAGGGACAGCCTACGAGCAGTACTTC. The rearrangement uses TRBV11-1 and TRBJ2-7; TRBD1 aligns across 7 bases. The CDR3 runs to 14 residues. Trimming at V came to 1 base and at J to 2 bases, leaving 2 bases not matched to a gene. Germline CDR1 is SGHAT and CDR2 is FQDESV (reference sequence).

V gene TRBV6-2 or TRBV6-3 combines with J gene TRBJ2-7; weak D call: TRBD1 (5 bases). This CDR3 contains 13 residues. Deletions cut 5 bases from V and 3 bases from J, with 11 bases between. Germline CDR1 reads MNHEY; CDR2 reads SVGEGT. The CDR3 is CASSRGLNYEQYF. The CDR3 DNA reads TGTGCCAGCAGTAGGGGCTTAAACTACGAGCAGTACTTC.

The chain joins TRBV6-5 to TRBJ2-7; tentative D call: TRBD2 (6 bases). The CDR3 runs 16 residues. Germline V gives CDR1 MNHEY, CDR2 SVGAGI. The ends were cut back, 4 bases at V and 0 bases at J, with 16 bases in the middle. The CDR3 loop is CASSSGLGGSSYEQYF. In DNA, the CDR3 is TGTGCCAGCAGTTCCGGCCTGGGAGGTAGCTCCTACGAGCAGTACTTC.

The chain uses TRBV9 and TRBJ2-1; 10 bases line up with TRBD2. Losses at the gene ends were 0 bases for V and 3 bases for J; bases not matched to a gene: 9. The CDR3 has 18 residues. CDR1 is SGDLS, CDR2 YYNGEE, per germline. CDR3 region: CASSVATSGARGYNEQFF. For the CDR3, the DNA is TGTGCCAGCAGCGTAGCAACTAGCGGGGCGAGGGGCTACAATGAGCAGTTCTTC.

The chain uses TRBV11-3 and TRBJ2-1; no clear D gene. The V end lost 6 bases, the J end lost 6 bases, and 9 bases lay between the germline ends. The CDR3 length is 12 residues. Germline loops: CDR1 SGHNT, CDR2 YENEEA. CDR3 nucleotides: TGTGCCAGCAGTCCTGCGCCCAATGAGCAGTTCTTC. Protein sequence: CASSPAPNEQFF.

This clone was seen a few times. This chain links TRBV29-1 with TRBJ2-3; D uncertain. CDR1 and CDR2 (germline): SQVTM, ANQGSEA. The CDR3 is made up of 13 amino acids. Trimming removed 3 bases at V and 2 bases at J, with 9 bases between. The CDR3 is CSVDGHNTDTQYF. DNA of the CDR3: TGCAGCGTTGATGGGCACAACACAGATACGCAGTATTTT.

V gene TRBV30 combines with J gene TRBJ2-2; 12 bases fit TRBD2. Germline CDR1 and CDR2: GTSNPN and SVGIG (reference sequence). This CDR3 is 16 amino acids long. The V segment lost 2 bases and the J segment 3 bases; nucleotides outside the gene matches: 4. In DNA form, the CDR3 reads TGTGCCTGGAGTAATAGACTAGCGGGAGACACCGGGGAGCTGTTTTTT. Its translation: CAWSNRLAGDTGELFF.

This rearrangement joins TRBV18 to TRBJ2-2, with a tentative D call TRBD2 (5 bases). V lost 2 bases, J lost 1 base, and 11 bases lay in between. CDR1 KGHSH and CDR2 LQKENI come from the germline V gene. The CDR3 totals 16 residues. The CDR3 DNA follows: TGTGCCAGCTCACCAGGACGGAGGAAGAACACCGGGGAGCTGTTTTTT. It specifies CASSPGRRKNTGELFF. The full variable domain, in which reference TRBV18 and TRBJ2-2 provide the parts outside the CDR3, is NAGVMQNPRHLVRRRGQEARLRCSPMKGHSHVYWYRQLPEEGLKFMVYLQKENIIDESGMPKERFSAEFPKEGPSILRIQQVVRGDSAAYFCASSPGRRKNTGELFFGEGSRLTVL.

This clone came up many times. The chain links TRBV7-8 to TRBJ2-7; D unresolved. The ends were cut back, 4 bases at V and 2 bases at J, with 3 bases in the middle. This CDR3 region has 11 residues. Germline assignment: CDR1 SGHVS and CDR2 FQNEAQ. CDR3 coding DNA: TGTGCCAGCAGCTCCACCTACGAGCAGTACTTC. Protein sequence: CASSSTYEQYF.

V gene TRBV19 combines with J gene TRBJ2-3; 7 positions agree with TRBD2. This CDR3 is 16 amino acids long. Losses at the gene ends were 3 bases for V and 3 bases for J; bases not matched to a gene: 9. In germline, CDR1 is LNHDA, CDR2 SQIVND (reference sequence). CDR3 sequence: CASSIASGGFTDTQYF. The DNA for the CDR3 is TGTGCCAGTAGTATCGCTAGCGGAGGATTTACAGATACGCAGTATTTT.